The 7 T cell receptor beta chains below come from one sample, sequenced in a study of T cells in Graves' hyperthyroidism and ophthalmopathy. RNA transcripts served as the template for amplifying TCR beta CDR3 regions. The study used the HTBI primer set for a first-round RT-PCR of the TCR CDR3. In TCRdb, the multiplex PCR reads were re-called with MiXCR into one record per CDR3 protein. The sample holds over 150,000 distinct CDR3 sequences, roughly a sixth seen once. Sequenced material: blood. Receptors originate from a woman aged 45 to 65 with Graves' hyperthyroidism.

A remark on this clonotype: This may arise from a read error, as a much more abundant clone is one base away. The chain has TRBV7-9 and TRBJ2-1, with 9 bases fitting TRBD2. The CDR3 consists of 20 residues. The V segment lost 4 bases and the J segment 5 bases; nucleotides outside the gene matches: 21. CDR1 is SEHNR, CDR2 FQNEAQ, per germline (reference sequence). The CDR3 loop is CASSSTKATSGLEGHNEQFF. Here the CDR3 DNA reads TGTGCCAGCAGCTCCACGAAGGCGACTAGCGGACTCGAGGGACACAATGAGCAGTTCTTC.

With regard to this clonotype: It is unclear where the CDR3 begins or ends on the DNA, so no DNA is shown, and the CDR3 is as TCRdb lists it. J is TRBJ1-1 and V is TRBV6-9. Germline CDR1 reads MNHGY; CDR2 reads SVAAGI. The CDR3 is 13 residues long, ends included. The CDR3 protein is CASSSSGNTEAFF.

This clonotype was counted between two and nine times. The chain employs TRBV25-1 and TRBJ2-1, with 11 bases identical to TRBD2. The V segment lost 2 bases and the J segment 6 bases; nucleotides outside the gene matches: 12. Germline lookup yields CDR1 MGHDK and CDR2 SYGVNS. CDR3 length: 18 amino acids. CDR3 sequence: CASSEQLAGGPRGNEQFF. CDR3 DNA: TGTGCCAGCAGTGAACAATTAGCGGGAGGGCCGCGCGGCAATGAGCAGTTCTTC.

The rearrangement links TRBV3-1 to TRBJ2-7; the D call may be TRBD1 or TRBD2 (6 bases each). Per the germline V gene, CDR1 is LGHDT and CDR2 is YNNKEL (reference sequence). This CDR3 contains 15 residues. V lost 3 bases and J 4 bases, leaving 16 bases between the germline ends. This CDR3 is CASSQDPRGRYEQYF. In DNA form, the CDR3 reads TGTGCCAGCAGCCAGGACCCTCGGGGGCGTTACGAGCAGTACTTC.

This clonotype was detected many times. The gene calls are TRBV5-1 and TRBJ2-1; possible D gene TRBD2, 6 bases. The V end lost 6 bases, the J end lost 5 bases, and 15 bases lay between the germline ends. This CDR3 region has 14 residues. CDR1 SGHRS and CDR2 YFSETQ come from the germline V gene. CDR3 coding DNA: TGCGCCAGCATGGAGGGGTGGGGGGACAATGAGCAGTTCTTC. This translates into CASMEGWGDNEQFF.

This clonotype occurred many times. This chain joins TRBV7-9 and TRBJ2-1, with D uncertain. Germline lookup yields CDR1 SEHNR and CDR2 FQNEAQ (reference sequence). Between the trimmed V and J ends, which lost 7 bases and 0 bases, there was a span of 16 bases. The CDR3 runs to 16 residues. DNA for the CDR3: TGTGCCAGCACCCCGGTCGCCACGAGCTCCTACAATGAGCAGTTCTTC. The encoded protein is CASTPVATSSYNEQFF.

This clonotype has at least ten counts. The rearrangement uses TRBV20-1 and TRBJ2-3, with 11 bases matching TRBD2. CDR1 and CDR2 (germline): DFQATT, SNEGSKA (reference sequence). The V segment lost 5 bases and the J segment 1 base; nucleotides outside the gene matches: 5. The CDR3 covers 15 residues. The CDR3 DNA follows: TGCAGTGCTCCCCTAGCGGGAGGAGGCACAGATACGCAGTATTTT. As protein: CSAPLAGGGTDTQYF.